Sequencing of this T cell receptor beta chain was carried out in a study of blood T cell repertoires in COVID-19. Per germline, CDR1 SGHRS and CDR2 YFSETQ. The CDR3 is 13 amino acids. With 5 bases clipped from V and 0 bases from J, the junction kept 1 base outside the gene matches. Measured with immunoSEQ multiplex PCR; TCRdb has only the in-frame clones, and not every one. This sample has 300,000 to 450,000 clones, with 85% found just once. The sequenced material came from peripheral blood. This TCR derives from a woman under 30 with acute or convalescent COVID-19. The chain recombines TRBV5-1 with TRBJ1-1; TRBD1 aligns across 7 bases. The CDR3 bases are TGCGCCAGCAGGACAGGGTTGAACACTGAAGCTTTCTTT. This sequence encodes CASRTGLNTEAFF.